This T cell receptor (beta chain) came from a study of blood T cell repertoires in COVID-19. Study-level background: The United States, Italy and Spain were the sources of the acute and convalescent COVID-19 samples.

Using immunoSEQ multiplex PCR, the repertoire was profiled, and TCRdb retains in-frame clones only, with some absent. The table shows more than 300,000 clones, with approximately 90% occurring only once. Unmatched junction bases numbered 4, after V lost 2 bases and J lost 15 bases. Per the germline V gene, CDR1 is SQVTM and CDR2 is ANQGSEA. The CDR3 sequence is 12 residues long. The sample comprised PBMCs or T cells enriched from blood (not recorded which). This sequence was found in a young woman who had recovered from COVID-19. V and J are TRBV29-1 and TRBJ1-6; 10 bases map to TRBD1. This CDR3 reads CSVETGTGVLHF. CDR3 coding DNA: TGCAGCGTTGAAACCGGGACAGGGGTCCTCCACTTT.